A single TCR beta chain is shown here with its context. Its antigen remains unknown. This sample was included in a study of response to subunit inactivated influenza vaccine. Study outcomes and limitations: It was suggested by the authors that few new T cells are recruited by each seasonal influenza vaccination.

TCRdb passed the RT-PCR reads through MiXCR, listing each CDR3 protein once. The sample contains about 780,000 distinct CDR3 sequences, roughly 18% of which appear only once. This CDR3 has 16 amino acids. CDR1 and CDR2 (germline): MNHNS, SASEGT. The V end lost 7 bases, the J end lost 4 bases, and 19 bases lay between the germline ends. The sample was PBMCs from blood, taken roughly 5 days after vaccination. V is TRBV6-1 and J is TRBJ2-2; D tentatively fits TRBD1 or TRBD2 (5 bases each). This clonotype originated in a man aged 50-60 years who received an inactivated influenza vaccine. The CDR3: CASTFKYPGATGELFF. For the CDR3, the DNA is TGTGCCAGCACCTTCAAATATCCCGGGGCCACCGGGGAGCTGTTTTTT.